This entry lists 27 T cell receptor beta chains sequenced from one sample in a study of CD8+ T cells in alopecia areata. As the sequencing template, cDNA was produced by extracting RNA and reverse transcribing it. Assay: immunoSEQ multiplex PCR; the TCRdb copy retains only in-frame clones and omits some. The repertoire holds 95,000 to 100,000 clones, with almost 60% as singletons. Sample treatment: oral pan-JAK inhibitor, 5-10 mg twice daily. This sample comprised CD8+ T cells sorted from blood, obtained at approximately week 61, from a patient treated with tofacitinib. The receptors were sampled from a human donor with alopecia areata.

This chain uses TRBV30 with TRBJ2-7; 7 positions match TRBD1. The CDR3 loop spans 14 amino acids. Germline V gene lookup returns CDR1 GTSNPN and CDR2 SVGIG (reference sequence). J gave up 0 bases and V 4 bases, and 6 bases lay outside the gene matches. Here the CDR3 reads CAWIRQGFSYEQYF. CDR3 bases: TGTGCCTGGATTAGACAGGGCTTCTCCTACGAGCAGTACTTC.

V and J are TRBV23-1 and TRBJ2-5, with 8 nucleotides matching TRBD1. TRBV23-1 is placed among ORFs of uncertain function. The CDR3 consists of 15 residues. The V and J ends lost 2 bases and 3 bases, in that order; junction bases with no gene match: 5. The DNA for the CDR3 is TGCGCCAGCAGTCAACCGACAGGGGTAAAAGAGACCCAGTACTTC. This encodes CASSQPTGVKETQYF.

This clone was seen more than once but under ten times. This chain joins TRBV13 and TRBJ2-7, with D possibly TRBD2 on 5 matching bases. This CDR3 contains 12 residues. Trimming stripped 5 bases from V and 4 bases from J, with 9 bases between. In germline, CDR1 is PRHDT, CDR2 FYEKMQ (reference sequence). The CDR3 sequence is CASSQGLYEQYF. In DNA form, the CDR3 reads TGTGCCAGCAGCCAAGGACTTTACGAGCAGTACTTC.

The sample holds a few counts of this clone. The chain links TRBV7-9 to TRBJ2-7; weak D call: TRBD1 (6 bases). V was shortened by 4 bases and J by 4 bases, with 17 bases between the two germline ends. The CDR3 is made up of 15 amino acids. Germline CDR1 reads SEHNR; CDR2 reads FQNEAQ (reference sequence). This CDR3 is CASSSRQEKLYEQYF. The CDR3 bases are TGTGCCAGCAGCTCTAGACAGGAGAAACTATACGAGCAGTACTTC.

The chain is built from TRBV9 and TRBJ2-1; weak D call: TRBD1 (5 bases). V was clipped by 3 bases and J by 9 bases, with 13 bases between them. CDR3 length: 13 amino acids. Germline V CDR1 and CDR2: SGDLS, YYNGEE. CDR3 in amino acids: CASSEGKGGEQFF. The CDR3 nucleotides read TGTGCCAGCAGCGAGGGGAAAGGCGGTGAGCAGTTCTTC. Using reference TRBV9 and TRBJ2-1 for the parts outside the CDR3, the full variable domain is DSGVTQTPKHLITATGQRVTLRCSPRSGDLSVYWYQQSLDQGLQFLIQYYNGEERAKGNILERFSAQQFPDLHSELNLSSLELGDSALYFCASSEGKGGEQFFGPGTRLTVL.

This clone was counted between two and nine times. This CDR3 is CAWSIGGLAEAFF. In nucleotides, the CDR3 is TGTGCCTGGAGTATAGGGGGCCTCGCTGAAGCTTTCTTT. The V gene is TRBV30, the J gene TRBJ1-1, with 7 bases aligning to TRBD1. The CDR3 consists of 13 residues. Germline CDR1 and CDR2: GTSNPN and SVGIG (reference sequence). Unmatched junction bases numbered 6, after V lost 2 bases and J lost 6 bases.

This clone appeared once. The chain employs TRBV2 and TRBJ2-7; 10 bases agree with TRBD2. In germline, CDR1 is SNHLY, CDR2 FYNNEI. This CDR3 has 14 residues. Trimming removed 3 bases from V and 5 bases from J; junction bases left unmatched: 4. The CDR3, as DNA: TGTGCCAGCAGTGACCTAGCGGGGGAAAACGAGCAGTACTTC. Its translation: CASSDLAGENEQYF. Drawing the rest from reference TRBV2 and TRBJ2-7, the complete variable domain is EPEVTQTPSHQVTQMGQEVILRCVPISNHLYFYWYRQILGQKVEFLVSFYNNEISEKSEIFDDQFSVERPDGSNFTLKIRSTKLEDSAMYFCASSDLAGENEQYFGPGTRLTVT.

The chain is built from TRBV11-2 and TRBJ1-2; no definite D call. Germline assignment: CDR1 SGHAT and CDR2 FQNNGV. CDR3 length: 13 residues. Trimming took 6 bases from V and 6 from J, leaving 14 bases between them. CDR3 nucleotide sequence: TGTGCCAGCAGTGGTTTGGGTCGTAATGGCTACACCTTC. The encoded protein is CASSGLGRNGYTF.

The rearrangement uses TRBV6-5 and TRBJ2-3, with D hard to call. This CDR3 comprises 16 residues. In germline, CDR1 is MNHEY, CDR2 SVGAGI. V was shortened by 2 bases and J by 1 base, with 13 bases between the two germline ends. The CDR3 nucleotides read TGTGCCAGCAGTTACCCTGGCCATTCCGGCACAGATACGCAGTATTTT. Protein product: CASSYPGHSGTDTQYF.

The V and J genes are TRBV13 and TRBJ2-6, with D unresolved. CDR1 PRHDT and CDR2 FYEKMQ come from the germline V gene (reference sequence). The V gene lost 9 bases and the J gene lost 4 bases, with 7 bases spanning the gap. CDR3 length equals 12 residues. CDR3: CASLSGANVLTF. CDR3 bases: TGTGCCAGTCTATCCGGGGCCAACGTCCTGACTTTC.

The V call is TRBV28, the J call TRBJ1-2; no clear D gene. V gave up 6 bases and J gave up 2 bases, with 10 bases separating them. Looked up from germline, CDR1 is MDHEN and CDR2 is SYDVKM. The CDR3 contains 13 residues. CDR3 nucleotide sequence: TGTGCCAGCAGCCCCTACTCAAACTATGGCTACACCTTC. Translated: CASSPYSNYGYTF.

This clone has a count of ten or more. This sample includes further DNA sequences coding for the same CDR3. V is TRBV9 and J is TRBJ2-6; D uncertain. Between the trimmed V and J ends, which lost 3 bases and 4 bases, there was a span of 8 bases. This CDR3 comprises 14 residues. CDR1 is SGDLS and CDR2 is YYNGEE in the germline V gene. Written as DNA, the CDR3 is TGTGCCAGCAGCGCCGAAGTGGGGGCCAACGTCCTGACTTTC. This codes for CASSAEVGANVLTF. The full variable domain, rest sourced from reference TRBV9 and TRBJ2-6, is DSGVTQTPKHLITATGQRVTLRCSPRSGDLSVYWYQQSLDQGLQFLIQYYNGEERAKGNILERFSAQQFPDLHSELNLSSLELGDSALYFCASSAEVGANVLTFGAGSRLTVL.

Here the CDR3 DNA reads TGTGCCAGCAGCGCAGGGACTAACTCTGGAAACACCATATATTTT. This sequence encodes CASSAGTNSGNTIYF. The chain joins TRBV9 to TRBJ1-3; D possibly corresponds to TRBD1 (5 bases). The CDR3 runs to 15 residues. The V and J ends lost 3 bases and 0 bases respectively, with 10 bases between them. The germline V gene has CDR1 SGDLS and CDR2 YYNGEE. The whole variable domain, remainder taken from reference TRBV9 and TRBJ1-3, is DSGVTQTPKHLITATGQRVTLRCSPRSGDLSVYWYQQSLDQGLQFLIQYYNGEERAKGNILERFSAQQFPDLHSELNLSSLELGDSALYFCASSAGTNSGNTIYFGEGSWLTVV.

This sequence joins TRBV2 and TRBJ2-1, with 10 positions matching TRBD2. The germline CDR1 and CDR2 sequences are SNHLY and FYNNEI. This CDR3 spans 13 amino acids. V shed 10 bases, J shed 7 bases, and the junction held 7 bases outside the gene matches. In nucleotides, the CDR3 is TGTGCCACAATAAGCGGGGGGGCAAATGAGCAGTTCTTC. Protein product: CATISGGANEQFF.

This clone was picked up many times. The chain recombines TRBV21-1 with TRBJ2-1; TRBD1, the table's D call, lacks a check against the DNA. TRBV21-1 is a known pseudogene. The CDR3 loop spans 20 amino acids. The CDR3 DNA reads as TGTGCCAGCAGCAAAAAGGGGGCTTCAAGGGGGCCAAGCTCCTACAATGAGCAGTTCTTC. This translates into CASSKKGASRGPSSYNEQFF.

The chain recombines TRBV4-1 with TRBJ2-5, with a possible D match to TRBD1 (5 bases). The CDR3 is made up of 15 amino acids. CDR1 is MGHRA and CDR2 is YSYEKL in the germline V gene. Between the trimmed V and J ends, which lost 0 bases and 4 bases, there was a span of 12 bases. The CDR3 spells CASSQDQAGSETQYF. CDR3 bases: TGCGCCAGCAGCCAAGATCAAGCAGGGTCAGAGACCCAGTACTTC.

The CDR3 reads CASKEGSEQFF. The CDR3 region has the DNA TGTGCCAGTAAGGAAGGGAGTGAGCAGTTCTTC. The gene calls are TRBV19 and TRBJ2-1, with D tentatively TRBD2 (5 bases). Trimming stripped 7 bases from V and 9 bases from J, with 10 bases between. Germline V gives CDR1 LNHDA, CDR2 SQIVND (reference sequence). The CDR3 runs 11 residues.

The chain links TRBV6-6 to TRBJ1-1, with no clear D. Trimming stripped 7 bases from V and 0 bases from J, with 15 bases between. This CDR3 region has 15 residues. Germline loops: CDR1 MNHNY, CDR2 SVGAGI (reference sequence). This chain's CDR3 is CASTLRTGMNTEAFF. The CDR3 bases are TGTGCCAGCACCCTTAGGACTGGGATGAACACTGAAGCTTTCTTT.

This chain joins TRBV4-1 and TRBJ2-1; no clear D gene. V shed 1 base and J shed 6 bases, with 7 bases lying between them. CDR1 and CDR2 (germline): MGHRA, YSYEKL. The CDR3 loop spans 13 amino acids. This CDR3 is CASSQVGSNEQFF. CDR3 bases: TGCGCCAGCAGCCAAGTGGGTTCCAATGAGCAGTTCTTC.

The chain joins TRBV6-1 to TRBJ1-2, with unresolved D. The length of the CDR3 is 12 residues. CDR1 is MNHNS and CDR2 is SASEGT in the germline V gene. V was cut by 7 bases and J by 1 base, with 7 bases left in between. The CDR3 DNA reads as TGTGCCAGCACCCCGATTAACTATGGCTACACCTTC. Encoded protein: CASTPINYGYTF.

The chain combines TRBV13 with TRBJ2-1; D is undetermined. The CDR3 length is 12 residues. V lost 4 bases and J 6 bases, leaving 7 bases between the germline ends. In germline, CDR1 is PRHDT, CDR2 FYEKMQ (reference sequence). The CDR3 reads CASSSGVNEQFF. The CDR3 DNA follows: TGTGCCAGCAGCTCTGGAGTCAATGAGCAGTTCTTC.

V gene TRBV27 combines with J gene TRBJ2-1; tentatively, D is TRBD2 (7 bases). Trimming removed 10 bases from V and 4 bases from J, with 20 bases in between. This CDR3 comprises 15 residues. Germline lookup yields CDR1 MNHEY and CDR2 SMNVEV (reference sequence). CDR3 in DNA: TGTGCCACCAACAGAGGGGGGGCCCTATACAATGAGCAGTTCTTC. It encodes CATNRGGALYNEQFF.

This clone was observed a handful of times. V usage is TRBV10-2 and J usage is TRBJ2-1; D is uncertain. This CDR3 is built from 15 residues. The germline CDR1 and CDR2 sequences are WSHSY and SAAADI. Deletions cut 8 bases from V and 4 bases from J, with 18 bases between. The CDR3 loop is CASSARTVAYNEQFF. CDR3 DNA: TGCGCCAGCTCAGCGAGGACCGTCGCTTACAATGAGCAGTTCTTC.

The V call is TRBV2, the J call TRBJ1-5; 9 nucleotides line up with TRBD1. Trimming cost V 5 bases and J 5 bases; bases outside gene matches: 7. Germline CDR1 reads SNHLY; CDR2 reads FYNNEI. This CDR3 has 15 residues. The CDR3 reads CASSITDRGYQPQHF. The CDR3, as DNA: TGTGCCAGCAGTATTACGGACAGGGGATATCAGCCCCAGCATTTT.

The chain employs TRBV7-8 and TRBJ2-1; no clear D gene. The CDR3 consists of 14 residues. Germline V gene data show CDR1 as SGHVS and CDR2 as FQNEAQ. V shed 1 base and J shed 1 base, with 5 bases lying between them. This CDR3 is CASSLVGSYNEQFF. The CDR3 bases are TGTGCCAGCAGCTTAGTAGGTTCCTACAATGAGCAGTTCTTC.

The gene calls are TRBV5-1 and TRBJ2-7, with D possibly TRBD2 on 5 matching bases. This CDR3 has 15 residues. CDR1 is SGHRS and CDR2 is YFSETQ in the germline V gene. V shed 3 bases and J shed 2 bases, with 15 bases lying between them. The CDR3 loop reads CASSSGADSAYEQYF. In nucleotides, the CDR3 is TGCGCCAGCAGCTCTGGCGCGGACTCCGCCTACGAGCAGTACTTC.

In its sample, this clone was seen a few times. This rearrangement joins TRBV7-9 to TRBJ2-7, with a possible D match to TRBD1 (6 bases). This CDR3 spans 13 amino acids. Germline V lookup: CDR1 SEHNR, CDR2 FQNEAQ (reference sequence). The V end lost 3 bases, the J end lost 5 bases, and 11 bases lay between the germline ends. Here the CDR3 reads CASSLGQADEQYF. CDR3 nucleotides: TGTGCCAGCAGCTTGGGACAAGCGGACGAGCAGTACTTC.